The clone carrying this TCR beta chain turned up a few times. Its antigen is currently unknown. This sample stems from a study of beta chain features in type 1 diabetes. V lost 9 bases, J lost 5 bases, and 8 bases lay in between. The CDR3 consists of 10 residues. Germline V gene sequence: CDR1 MNHEY, CDR2 SMNVEV (reference sequence). Reverse transcribing all isolated RNA meant expressed TCRB transcripts were sequenced. The table came from immunoSEQ multiplex PCR; TCRdb's copy has only in-frame clones and leaves some out. The sample shows about 400,000 clones, roughly an eighth of them seen only once. Study-level points and caveats: All four CD4+ subsets from Type 1 diabetes patients carried moderately but significantly shorter TCRB CDR3s.

The sample comprised naive CD4+ T cells from blood. This chain uses TRBV27 with TRBJ2-7; possibly TRBD1 for D (6 bases). The sequence was obtained from a woman aged 18-30 years with type 1 diabetes. CDR3 region: CARGGNEQYF. For the CDR3, the DNA is TGTGCCAGAGGGGGAAACGAGCAGTACTTC.